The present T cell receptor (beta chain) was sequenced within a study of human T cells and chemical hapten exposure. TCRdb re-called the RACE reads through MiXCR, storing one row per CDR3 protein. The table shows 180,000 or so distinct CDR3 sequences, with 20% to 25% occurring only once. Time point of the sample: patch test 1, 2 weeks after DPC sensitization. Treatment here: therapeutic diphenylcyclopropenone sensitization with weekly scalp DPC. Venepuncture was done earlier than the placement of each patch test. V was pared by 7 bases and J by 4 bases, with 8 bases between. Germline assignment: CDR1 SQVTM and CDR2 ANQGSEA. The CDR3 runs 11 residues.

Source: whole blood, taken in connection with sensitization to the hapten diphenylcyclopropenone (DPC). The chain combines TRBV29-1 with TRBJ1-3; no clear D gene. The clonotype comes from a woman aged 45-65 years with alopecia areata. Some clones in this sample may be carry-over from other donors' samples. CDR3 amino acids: CSGGLGNTIYF. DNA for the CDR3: TGCAGCGGGGGTCTCGGAAACACCATATATTTT.